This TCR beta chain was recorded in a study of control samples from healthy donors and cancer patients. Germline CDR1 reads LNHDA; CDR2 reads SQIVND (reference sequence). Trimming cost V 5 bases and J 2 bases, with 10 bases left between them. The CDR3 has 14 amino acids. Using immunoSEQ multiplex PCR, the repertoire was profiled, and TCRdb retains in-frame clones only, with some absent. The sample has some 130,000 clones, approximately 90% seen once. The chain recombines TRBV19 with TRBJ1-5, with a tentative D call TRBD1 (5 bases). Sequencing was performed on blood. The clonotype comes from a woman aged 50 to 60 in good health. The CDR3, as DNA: TGTGCCAGTAGTTTGGCGGGGGGCAATCAGCCCCAGCATTTT. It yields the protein CASSLAGGNQPQHF.